The T cell receptor (beta chain) described here comes from a study of cytomegalovirus exposure and HLA in healthy donors. Study-wide results and caveats: Per a prior analysis, the majority of TCR beta V segments were productive roughly 87% or roughly 30% of the time. The study designated fewer than 200 TCR beta chains cytomegalovirus-associated. Reports indicated that the classifier achieved high specificity and sensitivity in diagnosing cytomegalovirus status. In a later analysis, TCR beta V- and J-gene trimming was associated with a missense DCLRE1C variant.

The PCR employed 60 Vbeta primers together with 13 Jbeta primers. The data were produced by immunoSEQ multiplex PCR, yet TCRdb's version contains in-frame clones alone and is incomplete. The sample holds roughly 120,000 clones, about four fifths seen once. Germline V gene lookup returns CDR1 SGHTA and CDR2 FQGNSA. This CDR3 has 15 residues. There are a few counts of this clone. What it binds is unknown. A junction boundary mismatches the germline segment, possibly from a read error. The chain employs TRBV7-2 and TRBJ2-7, with D hard to call. This sequence originates from a woman aged 25 to 45 in good health and CMV-seronegative. The sample comprised PBMCs. CDR3 in DNA: TGTGCCAGCAGCTTAGCCCTAGTAAGCTCCGACGAGCAGTACTTC. It yields the protein CASSLALVSSDEQYF. The entire variable domain, with the rest obtained from reference TRBV7-2 and TRBJ2-7, is as follows: GAGVSQSPSNKVTEKGKDVELRCDPISGHTALYWYRQSLGQGLEFLIYFQGNSAPDKSGLPSDRFSAERTGGSVSTLTIQRTQQEDSAVYLCASSLALVSSDEQYFGPGTRLTVT.